This T cell receptor (beta chain) was sequenced in a study of cytomegalovirus exposure and HLA in healthy donors. As for the study in general: The roughly 120 million unique TCR beta sequences, from about 179 million T cells, were found by an earlier analysis. The study, taken as a whole, reports: Presence/absence analyses assumed roughly uniform sequencing depth across donors.

Germline-derived CDR1 and CDR2 are SEHNR and FQNEAQ (reference sequence). The length of the CDR3 is 15 residues. V trimming: 4 bases; J trimming: 6 bases; junction bases outside the gene matches: 7. On this clone itself: Its cognate antigen is unknown.

13 Jbeta primers and 60 Vbeta primers were used for the PCR. Clones were read by immunoSEQ multiplex PCR, and TCRdb kept only the in-frame ones, dropping some. The sample includes under 150,000 clones, around 78% of them seen just once. The chain couples TRBV7-9 to TRBJ2-4; 9 bases line up with TRBD1. Sequencing input: PBMCs. This sequence originates from a woman between 40 and 55 years old in good health and CMV-seropositive. CDR3 residues: CASSSNRGLGNIQYF. The CDR3 nucleotides read TGTGCCAGCAGCTCAAACAGGGGGCTTGGAAACATTCAGTACTTC.